This T cell receptor (beta chain) appears in the sequencing data of a study of shared clonotypes between healthy human individuals. The CDR3 extends over 16 amino acids. The V end lost 3 bases, the J end lost 2 bases, and 17 bases lay between the germline ends. Germline V CDR1 and CDR2: MDHEN, SYDVKM. The authors sequenced unsorted PBMC DNA on ten immunoSEQ deep assay plates. Per the original methods: Filtering differed, since immunoSEQ gave only junction sequences and no quality scores. Only in-frame clones appear in the TCRdb table, and some are missing; sequencing was by immunoSEQ multiplex PCR. V and J calls and clone size follow that table, whereas D and trimming were derived from the DNA. The sample lists about 470,000 clones; around 75% were seen once.

The TCR was taken from a woman in her 40s in good health. Some clones in this sample may be carry-over from other donors' samples. The chain couples TRBV28 to TRBJ2-7, with D perhaps TRBD1 (7 bases). The source material was PBMCs. The CDR3 is CASSFSLGGGAYEQYF. As DNA, the CDR3 is TGTGCCAGCAGTTTTTCCCTAGGAGGGGGCGCCTACGAGCAGTACTTC.